This TCR beta chain was captured by sequencing in a study of cytomegalovirus exposure and HLA in healthy donors. Study-level points and caveats: The authors later found HLA-associated TCR beta chains more clonally expanded than equally common others. The sole available immune exposure information was CMV serostatus.

The PCR contained 60 Vbeta and 13 Jbeta primers. Sequencing used immunoSEQ multiplex PCR; TCRdb keeps in-frame clones, though not all of them. In the table there are approximately 110,000 clones, around two thirds of which are singletons. The CDR3 contains 12 residues. The V and J ends lost 4 bases and 8 bases respectively, with 11 bases between them. CDR1 MNHEY and CDR2 SVGAGI come from the germline V gene. Worth noting for this clone: Its antigen is as yet unknown.

The origin of this receptor is a man aged 25-45 years in good health and CMV-seropositive. The chain uses TRBV6-5 and TRBJ1-2, with D perhaps TRBD1 (6 bases). Sequenced input: PBMCs. This CDR3 reads CASSSQGKGYTF. The CDR3 coding sequence is TGTGCCAGCAGTTCACAGGGTAAAGGCTACACCTTC.